This T cell receptor beta chain was observed in a study of T-cell reconstitution after alpha-beta-depleted transplantation in children. The V gene's germline CDR1 is MNHEY and CDR2 SMNVEV (reference sequence). The V and J ends lost 4 bases and 4 bases, in that order; junction bases with no gene match: 14. CDR3 length: 18 amino acids. Preparation of the TCRbeta library was carried out with unique molecular identifiers. TCRdb reprocessed the PCR reads with MiXCR, giving one entry per CDR3 protein. The data contain 500,000 or so distinct CDR3 sequences, 32% of them singletons. The V call is TRBV27, the J call TRBJ2-3, with TRBD2 matching 10 bases. The clonotype originates from a human donor who donated a stem cell graft to a child with aplastic anemia. The source material was PBMCs from the stem cell graft donor, sampled from the stem cell graft. In DNA, the CDR3 is TGTGCCAGCAGTTCAACCCCCCTAGCGGGAGATGGTTCAGATACGCAGTATTTT. Its protein product is CASSSTPLAGDGSDTQYF.